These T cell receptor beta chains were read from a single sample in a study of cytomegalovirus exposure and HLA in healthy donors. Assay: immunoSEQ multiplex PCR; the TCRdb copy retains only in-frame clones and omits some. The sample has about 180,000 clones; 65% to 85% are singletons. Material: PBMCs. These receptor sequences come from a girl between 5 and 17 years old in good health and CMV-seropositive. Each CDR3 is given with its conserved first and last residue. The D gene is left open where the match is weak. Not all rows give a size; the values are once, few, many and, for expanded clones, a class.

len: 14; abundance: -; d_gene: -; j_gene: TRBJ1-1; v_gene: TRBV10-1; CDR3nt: TGCGCCAGCAGTGCGGGGGGTGTAGGCACTGAAGCTTTCTTT; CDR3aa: CASSAGGVGTEAFF
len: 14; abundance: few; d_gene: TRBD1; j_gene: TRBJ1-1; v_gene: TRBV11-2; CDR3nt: TGTGCCAGCAGCTTGACAGGGGGAGACACTGAAGCTTTCTTT; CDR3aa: CASSLTGGDTEAFF
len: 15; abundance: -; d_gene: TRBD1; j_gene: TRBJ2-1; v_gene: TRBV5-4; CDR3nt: TGTGCCAGCAGGGTCGACAGGGGAATTGTTGTCGAGCAGTTCTTC; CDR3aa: CASRVDRGIVVEQFF
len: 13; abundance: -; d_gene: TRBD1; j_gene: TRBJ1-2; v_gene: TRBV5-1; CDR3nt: TGCGCCAGCAGCCGGACAGGTTATAATGGCTACACCTTC; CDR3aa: CASSRTGYNGYTF
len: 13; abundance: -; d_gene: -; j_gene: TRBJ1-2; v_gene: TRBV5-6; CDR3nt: TGTGCCAGCAGCTTGGTCGGCCAGGGGCTTATCACCTTC; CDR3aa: CASSLVGQGLITF
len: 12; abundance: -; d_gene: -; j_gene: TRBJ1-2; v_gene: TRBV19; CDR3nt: TGTGCCAGTAGTACGACAACCTATGGCTACACCTTC; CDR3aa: CASSTTTYGYTF
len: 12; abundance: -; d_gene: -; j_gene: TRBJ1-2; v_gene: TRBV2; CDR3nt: TGTGCCAGCAGTGACCCAGGGTATGGCTACACCTTC; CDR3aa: CASSDPGYGYTF
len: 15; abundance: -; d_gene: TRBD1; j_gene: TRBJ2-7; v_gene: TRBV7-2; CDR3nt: TGTGCCAGCAGTCTTGACAGGGGGCTCTCCTACGAGCAGTACTTC; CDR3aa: CASSLDRGLSYEQYF
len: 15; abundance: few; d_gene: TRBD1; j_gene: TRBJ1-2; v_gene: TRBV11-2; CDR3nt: TGTGCCAGCAGCCAGGGACAGGGGAAAGGATATGGCTACACCTTC; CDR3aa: CASSQGQGKGYGYTF
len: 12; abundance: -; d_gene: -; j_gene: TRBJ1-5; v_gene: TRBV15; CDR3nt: TGTGCCACCAGCAGAGATAAGCGGCCCCAGCATTTT; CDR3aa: CATSRDKRPQHF
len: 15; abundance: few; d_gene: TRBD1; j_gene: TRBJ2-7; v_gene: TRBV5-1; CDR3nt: TGCGCCAGCAGCTTGACCTTGGGACAGGCTTACGAGCAGTACTTC; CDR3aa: CASSLTLGQAYEQYF
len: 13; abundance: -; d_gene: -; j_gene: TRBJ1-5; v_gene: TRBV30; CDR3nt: TGTGCCTGGAGGTCAGGGGAGGGACAGCCCCAGCATTTT; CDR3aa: CAWRSGEGQPQHF
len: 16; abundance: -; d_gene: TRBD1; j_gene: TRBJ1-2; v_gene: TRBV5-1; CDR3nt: TGCGCCAGCAGTCGACAGGGTGGCCCGTCGGACTATGGCTACACCTTC; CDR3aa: CASSRQGGPSDYGYTF
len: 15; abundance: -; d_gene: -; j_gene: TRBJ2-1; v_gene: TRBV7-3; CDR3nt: TGTGCCAGCAGCCCCGGACTATCCCCATTGAATGAGCAGTTCTTC; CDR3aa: CASSPGLSPLNEQFF
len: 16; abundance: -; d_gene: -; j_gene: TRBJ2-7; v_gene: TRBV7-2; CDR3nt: TGTGCCAGCAGCCAATCCTACGTGGACAGTACCTACGAGCAGTACTTC; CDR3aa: CASSQSYVDSTYEQYF
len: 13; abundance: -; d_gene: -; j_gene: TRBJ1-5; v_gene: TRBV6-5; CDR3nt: TGTGCCAGCAGTTACTCAGGGGCTGAGCCCCAGCATTTT; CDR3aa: CASSYSGAEPQHF
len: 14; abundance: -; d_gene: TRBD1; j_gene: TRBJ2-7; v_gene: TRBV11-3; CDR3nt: TGTGCCAGCAGCCTGAACCGGGACAGGGTCGAGCAGTACTTC; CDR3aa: CASSLNRDRVEQYF
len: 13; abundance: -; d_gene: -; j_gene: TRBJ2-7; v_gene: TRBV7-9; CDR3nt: TGTGCCAGCAGCCAGCAGGGTCGGGACGAGCAGTACTTC; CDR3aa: CASSQQGRDEQYF
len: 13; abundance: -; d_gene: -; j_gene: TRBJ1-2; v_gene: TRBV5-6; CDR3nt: TGTGCCAGCAGCTTGGGAAGGGGTTATGGCTACACCTTC; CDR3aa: CASSLGRGYGYTF
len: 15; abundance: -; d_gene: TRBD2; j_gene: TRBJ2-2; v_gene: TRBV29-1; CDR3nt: TGCAGCGTCTCCCGACTAGCGGGAGAAACCGGGGAGCTGTTTTTT; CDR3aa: CSVSRLAGETGELFF
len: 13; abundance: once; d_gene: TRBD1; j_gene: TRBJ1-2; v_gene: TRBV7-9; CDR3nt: TGTGCCAGCAGCTTAGTGACAGGGTTCGGCTACACCTTC; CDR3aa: CASSLVTGFGYTF
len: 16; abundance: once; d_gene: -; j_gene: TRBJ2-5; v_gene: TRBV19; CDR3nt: TGTGCCAGTAGTAGTTACCGGTCACCCAACTGGGAGACCCAGTACTTC; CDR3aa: CASSSYRSPNWETQYF
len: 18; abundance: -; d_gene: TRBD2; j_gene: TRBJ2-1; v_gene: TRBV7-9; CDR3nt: TGTGCCAGCAGCTTAAGAGCGGGAGTCTTGGTCTCGTCCAATGAGCAGTTCTTC; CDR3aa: CASSLRAGVLVSSNEQFF
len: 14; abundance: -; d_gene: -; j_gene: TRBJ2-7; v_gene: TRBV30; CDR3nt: TGTGCCTGGAGTGCCCTTCTAGCCCATGCCGAGCAGTACTTC; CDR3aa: CAWSALLAHAEQYF
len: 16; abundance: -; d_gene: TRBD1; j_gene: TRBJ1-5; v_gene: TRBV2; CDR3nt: TGTGCCAGCAGTCGGAACCTTGACAGGGCCGATCAGCCCCAGCATTTT; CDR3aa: CASSRNLDRADQPQHF
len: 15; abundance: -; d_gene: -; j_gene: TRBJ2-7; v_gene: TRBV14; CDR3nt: TGTGCCAGCAGCCAAGCAGGGTCTGGTTCCTACGAGCAGTACTTC; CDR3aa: CASSQAGSGSYEQYF